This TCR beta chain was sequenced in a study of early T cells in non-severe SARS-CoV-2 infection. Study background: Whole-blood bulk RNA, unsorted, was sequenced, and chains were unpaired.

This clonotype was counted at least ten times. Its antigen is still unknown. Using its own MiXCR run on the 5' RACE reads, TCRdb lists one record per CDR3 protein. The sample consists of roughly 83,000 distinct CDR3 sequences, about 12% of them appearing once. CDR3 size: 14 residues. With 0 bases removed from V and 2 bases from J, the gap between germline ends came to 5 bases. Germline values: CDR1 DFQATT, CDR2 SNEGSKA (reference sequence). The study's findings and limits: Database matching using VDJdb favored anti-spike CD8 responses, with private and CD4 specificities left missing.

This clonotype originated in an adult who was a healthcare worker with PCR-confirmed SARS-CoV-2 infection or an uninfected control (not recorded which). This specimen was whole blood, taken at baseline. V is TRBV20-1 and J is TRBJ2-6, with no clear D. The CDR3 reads CSARDVPGANVLTF. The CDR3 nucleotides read TGCAGTGCTAGAGATGTGCCTGGGGCCAACGTCCTGACTTTC.